A selection of T cell receptor beta chains follows, all from one sample in a study of identical twins. Each CDR3 protein gets one entry after TCRdb re-called the 5' RACE reads with MiXCR. The repertoire includes roughly 540,000 distinct CDR3 sequences, approximately 22% of them detected once, and 0.91% sits in the top ten. These data were also filed under a second study, of T cells expressing NK-cell markers.

The sequencing sample was made of CD4+ T cells sorted from blood. The receptors derive from a woman between 18 and 29 years old in good health. Each CDR3 is given with its conserved first and last residue. D genes are given only for firm matches. Some rows mark clone size as missing; the rest say once, few, many or name a class of expanded clone.

v_gene	d_gene	j_gene	abundance	CDR3nt	CDR3aa
TRBV20-1	TRBD2	TRBJ2-5	NA	TGCAGTGCTGTCCGGACTAGCGGGATGGAGACCCAGTACTTC	CSAVRTSGMETQYF
TRBV7-9	TRBD1	TRBJ2-7	few	TGTGCCAGCAGCCCCAGAGCGGGACAGGGAATTCGCGGGCAGTACTTC	CASSPRAGQGIRGQYF
TRBV6-1	NA	TRBJ2-6	NA	TGTGCCAGCACCCTGGAAGTCTCTGGGGCCAACGTCCTGACTTTC	CASTLEVSGANVLTF
TRBV6-1	TRBD1	TRBJ2-7	NA	TGTGCCAGCTCTCAGGGGGCCTGGGCCCACGAGCAGTACTTC	CASSQGAWAHEQYF
TRBV9	NA	TRBJ2-3	NA	TGTGCCAGCAGCGTGGGGGGCCATATCACAGATACGCAGTATTTT	CASSVGGHITDTQYF
TRBV2	TRBD1	TRBJ1-4	once	TGTGCCAGCAGTGGAAACAGGGGGGATGAAAAACTGTTTTTT	CASSGNRGDEKLFF
TRBV6-5	TRBD1	TRBJ1-2	NA	TGTGCCAGCAGTTTGACAGCCGGGACAGGCTATGGCTACACCTTC	CASSLTAGTGYGYTF
TRBV5-1	NA	TRBJ2-3	few	TGCGCCAGCAGCTCAACGGGGGTTTCGGATACGCAGTATTTT	CASSSTGVSDTQYF
TRBV20-1	NA	TRBJ1-5	NA	TGCAGTGCTAGTTTTATTGGGACACCGAATCAGCCCCAGCATTTT	CSASFIGTPNQPQHF
TRBV10-3	NA	TRBJ2-7	few	TGTGCCACCGCTGGGGGGTCTAGTGACCTGGGCTACGAGCAGTACTTC	CATAGGSSDLGYEQYF
TRBV6-2/TRBV6-3	NA	TRBJ2-2	NA	TGTGCCGGATCGGGCAAGTGGGGCGACCACACCGGGGAGCTGTTTTTT	CAGSGKWGDHTGELFF
TRBV7-9	NA	TRBJ1-1	few	TGTGCCAGCAGCTTATTCCAGGGAAGAGCTTTCTTT	CASSLFQGRAFF
TRBV2	NA	TRBJ1-5	NA	TGTGCCAGCAGCTGGGGGGGCATCTCCGGGGTGTCCGGTAGCAATCAGCCCCAGCATTTT	CASSWGGISGVSGSNQPQHF
TRBV20-1	TRBD1	TRBJ1-4	NA	TGCAGTGCCGGGACAGAAAATGAAAAACTGTTTTTT	CSAGTENEKLFF
TRBV6-6	NA	TRBJ2-2	NA	TGTGCCAGCTCTCGGGCCGGGGAGCTGTTTTTT	CASSRAGELFF
TRBV20-1	NA	TRBJ2-2	few	TGCAGTGCATCAATAGCGGACGGCGCCGGGGAGCTGTTTTTT	CSASIADGAGELFF